The 11 T cell receptor beta chains given below trace back to one sample, sequenced in a study of a mutant IDH1 vaccine in newly diagnosed glioma. Antigens of these TCRs are unknown. Time point of the sample: week 11, during vaccination. Every single dose of the vaccine, 300 ug of mutant IDH1 20-mer peptide, came with topical imiquimod. The assay was immunoSEQ multiplex PCR, and TCRdb's table has in-frame clones only and misses some. The profile shows about 24,000 clones, 70% to 85% of them singletons. The specimen comprised PBMCs, sampled from a glioma patient whose treatment included an IDH1 peptide vaccine. The receptors shown here come from a middle-aged man with glioma.

CDR3 bases: TGTGCCAGCAGCCAAGCCTTGGGACTAGCGGTCCACAATGAGCAGTTCTTC. This encodes CASSQALGLAVHNEQFF. This chain joins TRBV14 and TRBJ2-1; 11 nucleotides match TRBD2. Germline CDR1 and CDR2: SGHDN and FVKESK. This CDR3 has 17 residues. V was pared by 1 base and J by 5 bases, with 7 bases of the junction left unmatched.

The chain has TRBV4-3 and TRBJ2-1; no reliable D call. Deletions cut 0 bases from V and 8 bases from J, with 11 bases between. The germline gives CDR1 LGHNA, CDR2 YSLEER. This CDR3 has 14 residues. Here the CDR3 reads CASSQDAGTYEQFF. The CDR3 bases are TGCGCCAGCAGCCAAGACGCCGGTACATATGAGCAGTTCTTC.

The gene calls are TRBV5-1 and TRBJ2-1, with D tentatively TRBD2 (6 bases). The CDR3 runs to 14 residues. From germline, CDR1 is SGHRS and CDR2 YFSETQ. With 4 bases removed from V and 0 bases from J, the gap between germline ends came to 8 bases. The CDR3 here is CASSGGNSYNEQFF. Here the CDR3 DNA reads TGCGCCAGCAGCGGGGGGAACTCCTACAATGAGCAGTTCTTC.

The V call is TRBV2, the J call TRBJ2-2, with D possibly matching TRBD1 (6 bases). The germline gives CDR1 SNHLY, CDR2 FYNNEI. With 9 bases removed from V and 6 bases from J, the gap between germline ends came to 41 bases. The CDR3 sequence is 22 residues long. This CDR3 reads CARRAPLGIGERGTSGAGELFF. The CDR3 bases are TGTGCCAGACGAGCCCCTTTAGGTATTGGCGAAAGGGGAACATCAGGGGCCGGGGAGCTGTTTTTT.

This clone was counted a few times. The chain recombines TRBV9 with TRBJ2-2; D is unresolved. Germline CDR1 and CDR2: SGDLS and YYNGEE. Trimming pared 6 bases from V and 1 base from J, leaving 10 bases between. This CDR3 contains 14 residues. The CDR3 spells CASTGGMNTGELFF. The CDR3 nucleotides are TGTGCCAGCACCGGCGGAATGAACACCGGGGAGCTGTTTTTT.

The J gene is TRBJ2-1, the V gene TRBV12-5, with D possibly matching TRBD2 (6 bases). Germline-derived CDR1 and CDR2 are LGHNT and FRNRAP. V was pared by 6 bases and J by 7 bases, with 19 bases between. The CDR3 totals 15 residues. CDR3 bases: TGTGCTAGTGGAAACGGACTACTAGCACGGAATGAGCAGTTCTTC. Its translation: CASGNGLLARNEQFF.

The V and J genes are TRBV5-1 and TRBJ2-5, with a weak D call TRBD2 (6 bases). Trimming cost V 4 bases and J 1 base, with 14 bases left between them. Germline CDR1 SGHRS, CDR2 YFSETQ. This CDR3 comprises 15 residues. The CDR3 reads CASSPLGGSQETQYF. The CDR3 DNA follows: TGCGCCAGCAGCCCCCTTGGGGGGTCCCAAGAGACCCAGTACTTC.

The chain is built from TRBV27 and TRBJ2-7, with TRBD1 identical over 10 bases. Per germline, CDR1 MNHEY and CDR2 SMNVEV (reference sequence). J lost 3 bases, V lost 5 bases, and 4 bases had no gene match. The length of the CDR3 is 14 residues. The CDR3 sequence: CASSPGQGFYEQYF. The DNA of the CDR3 is TGTGCCAGCAGTCCGGGACAGGGGTTCTACGAGCAGTACTTC.

The rearrangement joins TRBV7-2 to TRBJ1-4; 9 nucleotides align to TRBD1. The CDR3 runs to 19 residues. V lost 2 bases to trimming and J lost 8 bases; unmatched junction nucleotides: 18. The V gene's germline CDR1 is SGHTA and CDR2 FQGNSA. The CDR3 DNA sequence: TGTGCCAGCAGCTTAAACAGAGGGACAGGGAGTAGGAGATGGGAAAAACTGTTTTTT. This encodes CASSLNRGTGSRRWEKLFF.

The chain employs TRBV19 and TRBJ2-1; no reliable D call. Trimming removed 8 bases from V and 0 bases from J, with 8 bases in between. The germline V gene encodes CDR1 LNHDA and CDR2 SQIVND (reference sequence). This CDR3 has 13 amino acids. The CDR3: CASCSRSYNEQFF. The CDR3 nucleotides are TGTGCCAGTTGTTCCCGCTCCTACAATGAGCAGTTCTTC. The full variable domain, in which reference TRBV19 and TRBJ2-1 provide the parts outside the CDR3, is DGGITQSPKYLFRKEGQNVTLSCEQNLNHDAMYWYRQDPGQGLRLIYYSQIVNDFQKGDIAEGYSVSREKKESFPLTVTSAQKNPTAFYLCASCSRSYNEQFFGPGTRLTVL.

The chain carries TRBV19 and TRBJ2-1, with D uncertain. V dropped 3 bases and J dropped 0 bases, with 6 bases sitting between them. Germline CDR1 and CDR2: LNHDA and SQIVND (reference sequence). The CDR3 spans 14 residues. In DNA form, the CDR3 reads TGTGCCAGTAGTATTGGCAGCTCCTACAATGAGCAGTTCTTC. It is translated as CASSIGSSYNEQFF.